The 14 T cell receptor beta chains below were found in one sample sequenced in a study of technical replicates of blood from several donors. Assay: immunoSEQ multiplex PCR; the TCRdb copy retains only in-frame clones and omits some. The profile shows tens of thousands of clones, about 94% of them singletons. Source material: T cells isolated from PBMCs. These receptors were collected from a human donor in good health.

The chain combines TRBV29-1 with TRBJ2-3; D remains ambiguous. The germline CDR1 and CDR2 sequences are SQVTM and ANQGSEA. The CDR3 length is 14 residues. The ends were cut back, 4 bases at V and 3 bases at J, with 14 bases in the middle. CDR3 protein: CSVVNSRVTDTQYF. For the CDR3, the DNA is TGCAGCGTTGTAAACAGTAGAGTGACAGATACGCAGTATTTT.

This chain connects TRBV6-1 to TRBJ1-2, with D perhaps matching TRBD1 (6 bases). The CDR3 extends over 14 amino acids. V lost 6 bases to trimming and J lost 4 bases, with 15 bases between them. Germline CDR1 is MNHNS and CDR2 is SASEGT. The CDR3 loop is CASSPGTKVYGYTF. CDR3 nucleotide sequence: TGTGCCAGCAGCCCCGGGACAAAAGTCTATGGCTACACCTTC.

The sample holds one count of this clone. The CDR3: CATSQGENTIYF. The CDR3, as DNA: TGTGCCACCTCACAGGGTGAAAACACCATATATTTT. This sequence joins TRBV2 and TRBJ1-3; D is possibly TRBD1 (6 bases). V lost 10 bases to trimming and J lost 6 bases, with 13 bases between them. Germline CDR1 SNHLY, CDR2 FYNNEI. The CDR3 is 12 residues long. Full variable domain (remainder filled in from reference TRBV2 and TRBJ1-3): EPEVTQTPSHQVTQMGQEVILRCVPISNHLYFYWYRQILGQKVEFLVSFYNNEISEKSEIFDDQFSVERPDGSNFTLKIRSTKLEDSAMYFCATSQGENTIYFGEGSWLTVV.

V gene TRBV19 combines with J gene TRBJ1-1; D remains unclear. Trimming shortened V by 6 bases and J by 0 bases, and 17 bases separated the two germline ends. The CDR3 has 16 residues. The germline gives CDR1 LNHDA, CDR2 SQIVND (reference sequence). The CDR3 here is CASRAPGGSLNTEAFF. The DNA for the CDR3 is TGTGCCAGTAGGGCTCCCGGCGGTAGTTTGAACACTGAAGCTTTCTTT.

The chain uses TRBV13 and TRBJ2-1; D perhaps matches TRBD2 (7 bases). This CDR3 has 15 amino acids. Trimming removed 3 bases at V and 4 bases at J, with 13 bases between. Germline V gene sequence: CDR1 PRHDT, CDR2 FYEKMQ (reference sequence). CDR3 in amino acids: CASSLGEGGYNEQFF. The CDR3 nucleotides are TGTGCCAGCAGCTTGGGGGAGGGGGGGTACAATGAGCAGTTCTTC.

Only one count was recorded for this clone. CDR3 DNA: TGTGCCAGCAAAGCTCTTAACTATGGCTACACCTTC. Translation gives CASKALNYGYTF. The chain uses TRBV28 and TRBJ1-2; no reliable D call. The length of the CDR3 is 12 residues. V dropped 7 bases and J dropped 1 base, with 7 bases sitting between them. Germline CDR1 is MDHEN and CDR2 is SYDVKM.

The rearrangement uses TRBV2 and TRBJ2-7, with D hard to call. CDR3 size: 12 residues. The germline V gene encodes CDR1 SNHLY and CDR2 FYNNEI. V lost 8 bases and J lost 3, with 11 bases in between. The CDR3 here is CASESTIYEQYF. Here the CDR3 DNA reads TGTGCCAGCGAATCAACAATCTACGAGCAGTACTTC.

This chain connects TRBV7-2 to TRBJ1-5; perhaps TRBD1 as D (6 bases). This CDR3 is 15 amino acids long. The V gene lost 5 bases and the J gene lost 6 bases, with 17 bases spanning the gap. Germline assignment: CDR1 SGHTA and CDR2 FQGNSA. In DNA, the CDR3 is TGTGCCAGCAGCCCCCTCGGGGGGCGGTCTCAGCCCCAGCATTTT. As protein: CASSPLGGRSQPQHF.

This clone was counted between two and nine times. The chain combines TRBV9 with TRBJ1-1; the D is unclear. V shed 4 bases and J shed 0 bases, with 10 bases lying between them. Germline CDR1 reads SGDLS; CDR2 reads YYNGEE. The CDR3 has 14 amino acids. DNA of the CDR3: TGTGCCAGCAGCCCATCCAGAATGAACACTGAAGCTTTCTTT. This sequence encodes CASSPSRMNTEAFF. The variable domain in full, with the rest retrieved from reference TRBV9 and TRBJ1-1, is DSGVTQTPKHLITATGQRVTLRCSPRSGDLSVYWYQQSLDQGLQFLIQYYNGEERAKGNILERFSAQQFPDLHSELNLSSLELGDSALYFCASSPSRMNTEAFFGQGTRLTVV.

The rearrangement links TRBV7-2 to TRBJ2-7; D perhaps matches TRBD2 (6 bases). Germline CDR1 is SGHTA and CDR2 is FQGNSA. The CDR3 contains 14 residues. Between the trimmed V and J ends, which lost 5 bases and 6 bases, there was a span of 17 bases. The CDR3, as DNA: TGTGCCAGCAGCCCTGGGGAGGAGGTGAGCGAGCAGTACTTC. Amino acid sequence: CASSPGEEVSEQYF.

V is TRBV15 and J is TRBJ2-5; possibly TRBD2 for D (5 bases). The V gene's germline CDR1 is LNHNV and CDR2 YYDKDF (reference sequence). V was pared by 4 bases and J by 2 bases, with 8 bases between. The CDR3 runs 13 residues. The CDR3 loop is CATSTGLQETQYF. The CDR3 DNA sequence: TGTGCCACCAGCACCGGACTTCAAGAGACCCAGTACTTC.

The DNA of the CDR3 is TGTGCCAGCAGACGACCTGGGGGGGCAGAGACCCAGTACTTC. It yields the protein CASRRPGGAETQYF. The chain combines TRBV6-5 with TRBJ2-5, with a tentative D call TRBD2 (7 bases). The ends were cut back, 6 bases at V and 4 bases at J, with 15 bases in the middle. CDR1 is MNHEY and CDR2 is SVGAGI in the germline V gene. The CDR3 is 14 amino acids.

The chain is built from TRBV9 and TRBJ2-1, with 7 bases fitting TRBD2. Germline V lookup: CDR1 SGDLS, CDR2 YYNGEE. CDR3 length: 13 residues. V gave up 0 bases and J gave up 10 bases; unmatched junction bases: 4. Here the CDR3 DNA reads TGTGCCAGCAGCGTAGGGCGGGGAGGGGAGCAGTTCTTC. Amino acids: CASSVGRGGEQFF. The full variable domain, with the rest looked up from reference TRBV9 and TRBJ2-1, is DSGVTQTPKHLITATGQRVTLRCSPRSGDLSVYWYQQSLDQGLQFLIQYYNGEERAKGNILERFSAQQFPDLHSELNLSSLELGDSALYFCASSVGRGGEQFFGPGTRLTVL.

As concerns this clone: One junction end does not reproduce the germline sequence, and a read error may be involved. V usage is TRBV6-5 and J usage is TRBJ2-7; 8 bases fit TRBD2. Looked up from germline, CDR1 is MNHEY and CDR2 is SVGAGI. The CDR3 spans 13 residues. The CDR3 sequence: CASSPGTRRAWDF. In DNA, the CDR3 is TGTGCCAGCAGTCCCGGGACTAGACGGGCCTGGGACTTC.